This TCR beta chain was sequenced during a study of regulatory T cells in long-lasting Graves disease. Overall study results and limits: Favoring TRBV28, TRBJ1-2 and TRBJ2-5 was a feature seen in persistent disease.

Time point denoted: persistent/refractory GD, antithyroid drugs over 5 years with positive TRAb. The authors made the TCR library using RNA they extracted from PBMCs. Recruitment took place at an endocrinology department in Xi'an, China. A volume of approximately 9.8 milliliters of peripheral blood was collected in EDTA tubes. The CDR3 contains 15 residues. Germline V gene lookup returns CDR1 LNHDA and CDR2 SQIVND (reference sequence). Trimming shortened V by 3 bases and J by 0 bases, and 6 bases separated the two germline ends. As concerns this clonotype: What it binds is not known.

Library construction for TCR beta used iRepertoire HTBI primers and Arm-PCR of CDR3 regions. MiXCR, run by TCRdb on the multiplex PCR reads, gives a single entry per CDR3 protein. The sample includes about 470,000 distinct CDR3 sequences, roughly 20% of them seen just once. This specimen was peripheral blood mononuclear cells (PBMCs), taken when the disease was refractory, from a patient treated with antithyroid drugs. The V gene is TRBV19, the J gene TRBJ2-6; weak D call: TRBD2 (6 bases). The sequence was collected from a female donor with Graves disease. The CDR3 spells CASSIGGSGANVLTF. The DNA of the CDR3 is TGTGCCAGTAGTATCGGGGGCTCTGGGGCCAACGTCCTGACTTTC.